This T cell receptor (beta chain) was sequenced during a study of cytomegalovirus exposure and HLA in healthy donors. Note on this clone: Its antigen is not known.

Study-level points and caveats: The investigators catalogued some 150 TCR beta chains as cytomegalovirus-associated.

PCR amplification relied on 60 Vbeta primers (plus 13 Jbeta primers). In the authors' methods: Roughly 10 million shared chains were among some 80 million unique TCR beta chains counted in a later analysis. The method was immunoSEQ multiplex PCR; TCRdb's version includes in-frame clones alone and lacks a portion of them. The V and J calls and the clone size are those of that table, but D and trimming were determined from the DNA. Of almost 200,000 clones listed, around 77% are singletons. The CDR3 has 13 residues. V lost 9 bases to trimming and J lost 3 bases, with 15 bases between them. Germline CDR1 reads LNHDA; CDR2 reads SQIVND (reference sequence).

The specimen was PBMCs. This clonotype originated in a man aged 25-45 years in good health and CMV-seronegative. V gene TRBV19 combines with J gene TRBJ2-7; D possibly corresponds to TRBD1 (6 bases). CDR3 protein: CASSPGHRYEQYF. In DNA, the CDR3 is TGTGCCAGCAGTCCGGGACATCGCTACGAGCAGTACTTC. Together with reference TRBV19 and TRBJ2-7, the CDR3 gives the full variable domain: DGGITQSPKYLFRKEGQNVTLSCEQNLNHDAMYWYRQDPGQGLRLIYYSQIVNDFQKGDIAEGYSVSREKKESFPLTVTSAQKNPTAFYLCASSPGHRYEQYFGPGTRLTVT.